A selection of T cell receptor beta chains follows, all from one sample in a study of blood T cells in healthy people across ages. TCRdb re-called the 5' RACE reads with MiXCR, one entry per CDR3 protein. The repertoire holds about 970,000 distinct CDR3 sequences, with roughly half as singletons. Sequenced material: blood. The receptors stem from a woman between 55 and 75 years old in good health. Each CDR3 is given with its conserved first and last residue. D genes are given only for firm matches. Size values are once, few and many counts, or a class for expanded clones, and some rows have none.

clone_size	v_call	cdr3_length	d_call	j_call	cdr3_aa	cdr3_nt
many	TRBV4-1	13	.	TRBJ2-7	CASSRSGSYEQYF	TGCGCCAGCAGTCGAAGCGGATCCTACGAGCAGTACTTC
few	TRBV14	14	.	TRBJ1-1	CASSQDWGDTEAFF	TGTGCCAGCAGCCAAGATTGGGGCGACACTGAAGCTTTCTTT
.	TRBV3-1	12	.	TRBJ2-5	CASSQGSLGEYF	TGTGCCAGCAGCCAAGGCTCACTAGGGGAGTACTTC
.	TRBV29-1	14	TRBD2	TRBJ2-3	CSVDLGLVTDTQYF	TGCAGCGTTGATCTGGGACTAGTTACAGATACGCAGTATTTT
.	TRBV20-1	14	TRBD1	TRBJ1-5	CSAIIDRANQPQHF	TGCAGTGCTATTATAGACAGGGCCAATCAGCCCCAGCATTTT
.	TRBV10-1	13	.	TRBJ2-5	CASSYNRQETQYF	TGCGCCAGCAGTTATAACAGGCAAGAGACCCAGTACTTC
.	TRBV3-1	13	.	TRBJ2-1	CASSRDGWGEQFF	TGTGCCAGCAGCCGGGACGGGTGGGGTGAGCAGTTCTTC
.	TRBV20-1	17	TRBD1	TRBJ1-5	CSARDRVAGGGNQPQHF	TGCAGTGCTAGAGATCGTGTGGCAGGGGGTGGCAATCAGCCCCAGCATTTT
.	TRBV29-1	13	.	TRBJ2-7	CSVAASLSYEQYF	TGCAGCGTTGCAGCAAGCCTCTCCTACGAGCAGTACTTC
.	TRBV5-1	18	TRBD2	TRBJ2-6	CASSLEVAGFSGANVLTF	TGCGCCAGCAGCTTGGAGGTAGCGGGCTTCTCTGGGGCCAACGTCCTGACTTTC
.	TRBV9	15	.	TRBJ2-3	CASSVESPSRGTQYF	TGTGCCAGCAGCGTAGAAAGCCCAAGCCGGGGTACGCAGTATTTT
.	TRBV2	14	TRBD1	TRBJ2-2	CASLTGMNTGELFF	TGTGCCAGTCTGACAGGGATGAACACCGGGGAGCTGTTTTTT
few	TRBV7-9	16	.	TRBJ2-5	CASSKRTDGDSETQYF	TGTGCCAGCAGCAAACGTACCGATGGGGATTCAGAGACCCAGTACTTC
.	TRBV6-6	15	.	TRBJ2-3	CASSYLEVSTDTQYF	TGTGCCAGCAGTTATTTGGAGGTTAGCACAGATACGCAGTATTTT
.	TRBV6-1	17	TRBD1	TRBJ2-7	CASSPGQGTPYYNEQYF	TGTGCCAGCAGCCCGGGACAGGGGACTCCTTACTACAATGAGCAGTACTTC
.	TRBV12-3/TRBV12-4	15	.	TRBJ2-1	CASRRSNGAYNEQFF	TGTGCCAGCAGGAGGTCCAACGGGGCTTACAATGAGCAGTTCTTC
many	TRBV29-1	15	.	TRBJ2-7	CSVEYRERSTYEQYF	TGCAGCGTTGAGTATCGCGAGCGGAGTACCTACGAGCAGTACTTC
.	TRBV2	14	.	TRBJ2-6	CASSEHAPDNVLTF	TGTGCCAGCAGTGAGCATGCTCCGGACAACGTCCTGACTTTC